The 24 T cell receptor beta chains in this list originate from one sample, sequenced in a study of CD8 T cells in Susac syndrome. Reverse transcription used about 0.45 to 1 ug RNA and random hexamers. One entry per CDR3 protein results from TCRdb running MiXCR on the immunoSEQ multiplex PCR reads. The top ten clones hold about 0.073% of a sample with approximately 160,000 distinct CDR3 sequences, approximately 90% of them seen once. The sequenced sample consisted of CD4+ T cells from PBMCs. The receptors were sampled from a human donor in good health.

In nucleotides, the CDR3 is TGTGCCAGCAGCTTAGCCCGATTGACTAGCGGGGCCCAAGAGACCCAGTACTTC. Residues: CASSLARLTSGAQETQYF. This chain uses TRBV7-9 with TRBJ2-5, with 11 bases fitting TRBD2. The CDR3 is 18 amino acids. The ends lost 0 bases at V and 1 base at J; junction bases unmatched: 7. CDR1 is SEHNR, CDR2 FQNEAQ, per germline (reference sequence).

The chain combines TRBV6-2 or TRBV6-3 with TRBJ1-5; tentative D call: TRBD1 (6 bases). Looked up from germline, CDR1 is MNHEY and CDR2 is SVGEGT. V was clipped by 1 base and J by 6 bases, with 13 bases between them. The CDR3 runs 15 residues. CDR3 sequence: CASSYLRDKLQPQHF. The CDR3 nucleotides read TGTGCCAGCAGTTACTTAAGGGACAAACTTCAGCCCCAGCATTTT.

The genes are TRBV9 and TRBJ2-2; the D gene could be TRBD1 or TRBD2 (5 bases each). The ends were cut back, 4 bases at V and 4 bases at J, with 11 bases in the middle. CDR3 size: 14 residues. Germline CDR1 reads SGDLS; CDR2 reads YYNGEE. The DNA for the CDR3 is TGTGCCAGCAGCATCCGGGGCGGCACCGGGGAGCTGTTTTTT. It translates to CASSIRGGTGELFF.

The CDR3 spells CAWSTTRTLPAETQYF. The CDR3 coding sequence is TGTGCCTGGAGTACCACCCGGACGTTACCGGCGGAGACCCAGTACTTC. The V call is TRBV30, the J call TRBJ2-5; no clear D. The germline gives CDR1 GTSNPN, CDR2 SVGIG (reference sequence). V lost 2 bases, J lost 5 bases, and 21 bases lay in between. The CDR3 is 16 residues long.

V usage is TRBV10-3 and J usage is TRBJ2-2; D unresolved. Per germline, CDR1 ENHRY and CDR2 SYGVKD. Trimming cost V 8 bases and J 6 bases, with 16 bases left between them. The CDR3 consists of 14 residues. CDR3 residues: CAIGSHSFSGELFF. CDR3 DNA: TGTGCCATCGGCTCTCACTCGTTTTCCGGGGAGCTGTTTTTT.

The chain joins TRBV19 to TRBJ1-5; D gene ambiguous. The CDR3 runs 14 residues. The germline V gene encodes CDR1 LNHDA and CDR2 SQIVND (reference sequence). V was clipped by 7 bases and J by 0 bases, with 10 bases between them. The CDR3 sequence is CASTYGNSNQPQHF. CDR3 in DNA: TGTGCCAGTACTTACGGGAATAGCAATCAGCCCCAGCATTTT.

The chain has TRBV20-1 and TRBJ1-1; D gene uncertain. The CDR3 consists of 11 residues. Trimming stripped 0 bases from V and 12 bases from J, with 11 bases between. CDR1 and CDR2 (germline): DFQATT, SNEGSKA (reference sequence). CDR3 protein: CSARDLGFTFF. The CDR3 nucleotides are TGCAGTGCTAGAGACCTCGGGTTTACTTTCTTT.

In DNA, the CDR3 is TGTGCCAGCAGCGGCACGCAGGGGAGGTCACCCCTCCACTTT. The encoded protein is CASSGTQGRSPLHF. The gene calls are TRBV7-2 and TRBJ1-6, with D possibly TRBD1 on 6 matching bases. CDR3 length equals 14 residues. The germline gives CDR1 SGHTA, CDR2 FQGNSA. V was clipped by 5 bases and J by 10 bases, with 15 bases between them.

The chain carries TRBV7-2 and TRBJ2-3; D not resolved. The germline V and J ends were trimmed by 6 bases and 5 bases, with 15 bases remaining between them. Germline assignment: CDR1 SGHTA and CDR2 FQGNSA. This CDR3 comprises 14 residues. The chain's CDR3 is CASSYTGPRDTQYF. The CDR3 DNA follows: TGTGCCAGCAGTTACACCGGGCCTCGAGATACGCAGTATTTT.

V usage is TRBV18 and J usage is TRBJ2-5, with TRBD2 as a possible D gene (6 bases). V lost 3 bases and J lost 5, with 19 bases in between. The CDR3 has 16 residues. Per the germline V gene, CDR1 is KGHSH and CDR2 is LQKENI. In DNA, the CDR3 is TGTGCCAGCTCACCTATCGAACTGGGGGGAGCTGAGACCCAGTACTTC. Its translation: CASSPIELGGAETQYF.

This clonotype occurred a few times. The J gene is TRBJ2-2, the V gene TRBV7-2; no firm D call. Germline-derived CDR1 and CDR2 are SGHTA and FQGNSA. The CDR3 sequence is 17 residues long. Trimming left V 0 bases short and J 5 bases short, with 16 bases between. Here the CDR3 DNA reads TGTGCCAGCAGCTTAGCAGACCCGGGCGCAGGAACCGGGGAGCTGTTTTTT. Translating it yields CASSLADPGAGTGELFF.

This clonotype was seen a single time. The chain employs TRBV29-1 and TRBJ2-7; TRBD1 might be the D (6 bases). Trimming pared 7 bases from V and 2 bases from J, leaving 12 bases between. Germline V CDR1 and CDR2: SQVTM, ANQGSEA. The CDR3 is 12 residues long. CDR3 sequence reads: CSAVTGTYEQYF. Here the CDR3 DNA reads TGCAGCGCCGTGACAGGAACCTACGAGCAGTACTTC.

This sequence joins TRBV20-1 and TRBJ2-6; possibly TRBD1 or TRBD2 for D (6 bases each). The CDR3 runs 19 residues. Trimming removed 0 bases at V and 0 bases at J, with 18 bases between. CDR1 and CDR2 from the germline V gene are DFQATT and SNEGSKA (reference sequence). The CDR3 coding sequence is TGCAGTGCTAGAGATCAGTGGGGGGCCAGGGTCTCTGGGGCCAACGTCCTGACTTTC. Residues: CSARDQWGARVSGANVLTF.

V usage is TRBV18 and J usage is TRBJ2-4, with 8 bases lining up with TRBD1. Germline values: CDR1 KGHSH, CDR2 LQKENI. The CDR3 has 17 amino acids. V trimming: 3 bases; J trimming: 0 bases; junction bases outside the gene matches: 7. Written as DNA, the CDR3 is TGTGCCAGCTCACCGGGCGGGACAGGACTAGCCAAAAACATTCAGTACTTC. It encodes CASSPGGTGLAKNIQYF.

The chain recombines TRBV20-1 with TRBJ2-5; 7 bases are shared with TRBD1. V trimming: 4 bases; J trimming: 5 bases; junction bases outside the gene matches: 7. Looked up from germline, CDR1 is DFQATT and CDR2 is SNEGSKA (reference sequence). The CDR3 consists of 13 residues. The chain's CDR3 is CSAIGTDLETQYF. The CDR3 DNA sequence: TGCAGTGCTATTGGGACAGACCTGGAGACCCAGTACTTC.

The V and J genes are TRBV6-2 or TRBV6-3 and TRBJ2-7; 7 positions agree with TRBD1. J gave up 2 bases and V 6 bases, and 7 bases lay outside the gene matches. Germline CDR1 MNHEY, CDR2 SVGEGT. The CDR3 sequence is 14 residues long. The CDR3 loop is CASSIFDRAYEQYF. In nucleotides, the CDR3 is TGTGCCAGCAGCATCTTCGACAGGGCCTACGAGCAGTACTTC.

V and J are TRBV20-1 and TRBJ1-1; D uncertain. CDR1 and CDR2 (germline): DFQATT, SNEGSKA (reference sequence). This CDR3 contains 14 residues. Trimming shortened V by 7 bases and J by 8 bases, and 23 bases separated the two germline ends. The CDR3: CSVSRAATRREAFF. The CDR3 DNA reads TGCAGTGTTAGTAGGGCAGCCACCCGCCGGGAAGCTTTCTTT.

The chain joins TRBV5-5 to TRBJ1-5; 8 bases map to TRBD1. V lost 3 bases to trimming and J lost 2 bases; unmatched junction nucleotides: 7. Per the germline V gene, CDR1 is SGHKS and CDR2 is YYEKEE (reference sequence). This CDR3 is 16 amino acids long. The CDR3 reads CASSSPDRAGNQPQHF. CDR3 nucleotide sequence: TGTGCCAGCAGCTCTCCGGACAGGGCTGGCAATCAGCCCCAGCATTTT.

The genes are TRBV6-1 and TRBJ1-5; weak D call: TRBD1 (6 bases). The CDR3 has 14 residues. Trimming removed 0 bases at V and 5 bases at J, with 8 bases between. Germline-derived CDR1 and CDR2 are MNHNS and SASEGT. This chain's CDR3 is CASSEAWGHQPQHF. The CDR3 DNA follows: TGTGCCAGCAGTGAAGCCTGGGGGCATCAGCCCCAGCATTTT.

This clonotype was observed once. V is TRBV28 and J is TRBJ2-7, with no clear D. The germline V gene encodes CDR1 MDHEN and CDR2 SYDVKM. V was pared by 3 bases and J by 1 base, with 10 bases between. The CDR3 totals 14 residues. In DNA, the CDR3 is TGTGCCAGCAGTTTTCTAAGACGGTCCTACGAGCAGTACTTC. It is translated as CASSFLRRSYEQYF.

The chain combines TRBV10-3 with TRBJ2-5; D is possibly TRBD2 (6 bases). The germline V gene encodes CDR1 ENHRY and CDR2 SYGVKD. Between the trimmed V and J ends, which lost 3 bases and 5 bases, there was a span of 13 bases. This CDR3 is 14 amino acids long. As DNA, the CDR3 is TGTGCCATCAGTGATCGTGGGAGGAAGGAGACCCAGTACTTC. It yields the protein CAISDRGRKETQYF.

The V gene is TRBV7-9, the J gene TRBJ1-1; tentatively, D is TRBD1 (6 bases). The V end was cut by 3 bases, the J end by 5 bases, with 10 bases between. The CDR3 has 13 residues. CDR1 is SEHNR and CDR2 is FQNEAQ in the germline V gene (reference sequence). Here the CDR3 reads CASSLDSQTEAFF. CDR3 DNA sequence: TGTGCCAGCAGCTTGGACAGCCAAACTGAAGCTTTCTTT.

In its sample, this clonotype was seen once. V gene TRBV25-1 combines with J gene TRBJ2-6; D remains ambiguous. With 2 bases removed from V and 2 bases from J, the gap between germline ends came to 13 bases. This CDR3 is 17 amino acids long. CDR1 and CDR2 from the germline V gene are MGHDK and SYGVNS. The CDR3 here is CASSEPLYRTGANVLTF. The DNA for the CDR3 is TGTGCCAGCAGTGAACCGTTGTACCGGACTGGGGCCAACGTCCTGACTTTC. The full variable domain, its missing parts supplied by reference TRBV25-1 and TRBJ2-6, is EADIYQTPRYLVIGTGKKITLECSQTMGHDKMYWYQQDPGMELHLIHYSYGVNSTEKGDLSSESTVSRIRTEHFPLTLESARPSHTSQYLCASSEPLYRTGANVLTFGAGSRLTVL.

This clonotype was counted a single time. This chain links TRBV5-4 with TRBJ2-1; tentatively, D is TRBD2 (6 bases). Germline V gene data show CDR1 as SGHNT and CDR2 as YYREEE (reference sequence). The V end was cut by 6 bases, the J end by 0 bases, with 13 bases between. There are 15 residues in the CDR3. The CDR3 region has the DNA TGTGCCAGCACCCCAGCCGGGGGCTCCTACAATGAGCAGTTCTTC. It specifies CASTPAGGSYNEQFF.